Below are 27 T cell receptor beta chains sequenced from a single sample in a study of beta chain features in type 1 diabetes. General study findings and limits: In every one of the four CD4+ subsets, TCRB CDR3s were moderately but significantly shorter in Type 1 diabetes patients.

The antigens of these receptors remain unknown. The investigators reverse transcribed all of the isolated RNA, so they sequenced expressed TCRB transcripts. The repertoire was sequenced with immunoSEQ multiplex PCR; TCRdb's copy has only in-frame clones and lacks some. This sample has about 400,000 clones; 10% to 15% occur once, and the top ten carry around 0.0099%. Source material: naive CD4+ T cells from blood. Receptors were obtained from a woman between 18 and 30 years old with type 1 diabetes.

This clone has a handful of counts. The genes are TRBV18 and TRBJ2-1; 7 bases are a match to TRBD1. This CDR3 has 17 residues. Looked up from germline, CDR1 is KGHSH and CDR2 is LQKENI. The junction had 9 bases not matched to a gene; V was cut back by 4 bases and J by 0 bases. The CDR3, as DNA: TGTGCCAGCTCACAGGGCACAGGGGCGGGCTCCTACAATGAGCAGTTCTTC. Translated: CASSQGTGAGSYNEQFF.

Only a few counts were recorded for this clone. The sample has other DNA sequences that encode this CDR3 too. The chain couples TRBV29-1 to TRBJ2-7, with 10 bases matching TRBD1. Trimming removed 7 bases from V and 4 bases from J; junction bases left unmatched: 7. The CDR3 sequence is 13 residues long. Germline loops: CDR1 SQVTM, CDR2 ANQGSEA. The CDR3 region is CSARTGGLYEQYF. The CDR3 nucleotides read TGCAGCGCCCGGACAGGGGGTTTATACGAGCAGTACTTC.

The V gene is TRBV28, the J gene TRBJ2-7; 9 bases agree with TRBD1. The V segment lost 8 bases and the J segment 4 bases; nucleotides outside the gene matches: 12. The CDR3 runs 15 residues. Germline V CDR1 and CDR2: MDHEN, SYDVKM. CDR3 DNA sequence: TGTGCCAGCGCCCGCCGGGACAGGGCCCGTTACGAGCAGTACTTC. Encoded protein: CASARRDRARYEQYF.

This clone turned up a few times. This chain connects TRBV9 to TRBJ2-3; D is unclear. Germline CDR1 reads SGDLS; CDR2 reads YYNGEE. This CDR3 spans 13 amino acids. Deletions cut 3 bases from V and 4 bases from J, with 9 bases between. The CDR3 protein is CASSGDWADTQYF. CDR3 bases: TGTGCCAGCAGCGGCGACTGGGCAGATACGCAGTATTTT.

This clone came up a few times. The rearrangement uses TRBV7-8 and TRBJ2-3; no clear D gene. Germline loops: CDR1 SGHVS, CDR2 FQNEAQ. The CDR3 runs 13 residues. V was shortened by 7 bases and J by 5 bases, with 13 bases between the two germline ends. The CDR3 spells CASTLPGRDTQYF. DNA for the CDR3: TGTGCCAGCACTCTCCCGGGTAGAGATACGCAGTATTTT. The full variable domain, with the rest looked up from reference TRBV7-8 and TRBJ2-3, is GAGVSQSPRYKVAKRGQDVALRCDPISGHVSLFWYQQALGQGPEFLTYFQNEAQLDKSGLPSDRFFAERPEGSVSTLKIQRTQQEDSAVYLCASTLPGRDTQYFGPGTRLTVL.

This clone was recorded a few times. Written as DNA, the CDR3 is TGTGCCAGCAGCTCCAAGCGGACTGGGTCCTACGAGCAGTACTTC. Translation gives CASSSKRTGSYEQYF. The chain recombines TRBV7-2 with TRBJ2-7, with D maybe TRBD2 (5 bases). Germline loops: CDR1 SGHTA, CDR2 FQGNSA. V was clipped by 4 bases and J by 1 base, with 14 bases between them. The CDR3 sequence is 15 residues long.

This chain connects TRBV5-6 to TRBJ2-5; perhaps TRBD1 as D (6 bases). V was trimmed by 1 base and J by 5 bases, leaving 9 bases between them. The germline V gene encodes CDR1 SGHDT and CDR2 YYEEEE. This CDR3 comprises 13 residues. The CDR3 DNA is TGTGCCAGCAGCTTGACAGGGTCGGAGACCCAGTACTTC. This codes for CASSLTGSETQYF.

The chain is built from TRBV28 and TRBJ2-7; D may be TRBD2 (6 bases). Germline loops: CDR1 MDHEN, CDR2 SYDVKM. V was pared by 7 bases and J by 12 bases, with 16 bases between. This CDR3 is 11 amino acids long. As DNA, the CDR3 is TGTGCCAGCACCTCCGCGGGGAGCGGGTACTTC. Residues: CASTSAGSGYF.

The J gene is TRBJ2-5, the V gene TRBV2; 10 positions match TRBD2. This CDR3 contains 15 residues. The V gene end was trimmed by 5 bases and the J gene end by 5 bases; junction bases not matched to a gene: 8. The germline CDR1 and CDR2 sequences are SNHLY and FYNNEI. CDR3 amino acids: CASSIAGGGYETQYF. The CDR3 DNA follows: TGTGCCAGCAGTATAGCGGGAGGAGGCTATGAGACCCAGTACTTC.

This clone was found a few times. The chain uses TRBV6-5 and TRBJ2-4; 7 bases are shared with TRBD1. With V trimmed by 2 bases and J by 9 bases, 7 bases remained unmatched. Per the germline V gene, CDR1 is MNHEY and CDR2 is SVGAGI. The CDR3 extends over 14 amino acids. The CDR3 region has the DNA TGTGCCAGCAGTTACCAAACAGGGGCTGGCATTCAGTACTTC. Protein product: CASSYQTGAGIQYF.

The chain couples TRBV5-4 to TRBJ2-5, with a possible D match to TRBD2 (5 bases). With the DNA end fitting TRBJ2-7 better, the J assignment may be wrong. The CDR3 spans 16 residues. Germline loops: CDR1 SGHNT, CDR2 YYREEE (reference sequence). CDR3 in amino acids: CASSVDGLPRSYEQYF. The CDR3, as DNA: TGTGCCAGCAGCGTTGACGGACTTCCCCGTTCCTACGAGCAGTACTTC.

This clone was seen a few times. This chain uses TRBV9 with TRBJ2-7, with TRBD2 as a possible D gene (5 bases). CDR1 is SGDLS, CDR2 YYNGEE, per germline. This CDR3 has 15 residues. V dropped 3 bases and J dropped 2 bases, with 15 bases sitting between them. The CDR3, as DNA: TGTGCCAGCAGCGGAAAGGCAGGACTGACCTACGAGCAGTACTTC. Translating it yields CASSGKAGLTYEQYF.

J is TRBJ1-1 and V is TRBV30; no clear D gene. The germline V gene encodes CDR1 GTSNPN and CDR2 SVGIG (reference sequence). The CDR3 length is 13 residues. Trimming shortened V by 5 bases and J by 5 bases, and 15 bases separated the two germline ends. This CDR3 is CAWARNELTEAFF. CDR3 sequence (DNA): TGTGCCTGGGCCCGGAACGAACTAACTGAAGCTTTCTTT.

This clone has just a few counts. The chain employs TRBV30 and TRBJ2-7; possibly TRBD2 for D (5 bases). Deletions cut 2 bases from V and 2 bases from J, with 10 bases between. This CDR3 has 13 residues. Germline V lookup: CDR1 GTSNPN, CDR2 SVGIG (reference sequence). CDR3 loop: CAWSRGYPYEQYF. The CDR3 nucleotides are TGTGCCTGGAGTAGAGGGTATCCCTACGAGCAGTACTTC.

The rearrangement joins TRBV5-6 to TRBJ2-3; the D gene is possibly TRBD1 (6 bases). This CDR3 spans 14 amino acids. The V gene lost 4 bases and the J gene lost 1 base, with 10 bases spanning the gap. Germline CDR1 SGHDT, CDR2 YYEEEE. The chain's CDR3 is CASSRGTGTDTQYF. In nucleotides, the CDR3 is TGTGCCAGCAGCAGGGGGACCGGCACAGATACGCAGTATTTT.

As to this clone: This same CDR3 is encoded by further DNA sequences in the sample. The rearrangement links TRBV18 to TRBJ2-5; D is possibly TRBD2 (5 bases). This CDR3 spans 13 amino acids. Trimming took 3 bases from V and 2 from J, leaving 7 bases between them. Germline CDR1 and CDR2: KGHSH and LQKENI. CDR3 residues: CASSPPGQETQYF. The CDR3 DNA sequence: TGTGCCAGCTCACCTCCGGGGCAAGAGACCCAGTACTTC. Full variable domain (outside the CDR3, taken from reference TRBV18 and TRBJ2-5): NAGVMQNPRHLVRRRGQEARLRCSPMKGHSHVYWYRQLPEEGLKFMVYLQKENIIDESGMPKERFSAEFPKEGPSILRIQQVVRGDSAAYFCASSPPGQETQYFGPGTRLLVL.

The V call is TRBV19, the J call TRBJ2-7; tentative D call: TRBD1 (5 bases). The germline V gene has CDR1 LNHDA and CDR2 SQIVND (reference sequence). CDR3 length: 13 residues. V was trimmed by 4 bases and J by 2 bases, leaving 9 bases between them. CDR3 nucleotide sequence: TGTGCCAGTAGTAGTGGACAAACCTACGAGCAGTACTTC. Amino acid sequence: CASSSGQTYEQYF.

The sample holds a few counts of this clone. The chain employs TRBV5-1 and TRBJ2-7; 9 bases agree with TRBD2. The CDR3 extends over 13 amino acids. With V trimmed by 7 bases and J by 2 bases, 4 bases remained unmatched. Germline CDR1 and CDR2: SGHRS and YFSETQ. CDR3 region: CASHSGSTYEQYF. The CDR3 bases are TGCGCCAGCCATAGCGGGAGCACCTACGAGCAGTACTTC.

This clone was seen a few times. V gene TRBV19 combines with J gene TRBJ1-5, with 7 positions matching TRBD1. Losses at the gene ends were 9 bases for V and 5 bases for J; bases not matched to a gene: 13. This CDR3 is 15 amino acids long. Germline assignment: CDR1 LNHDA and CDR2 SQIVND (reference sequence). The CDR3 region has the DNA TGTGCCAGCCTGGAACAGGGGATAGGGCATCAGCCCCAGCATTTT. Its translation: CASLEQGIGHQPQHF.

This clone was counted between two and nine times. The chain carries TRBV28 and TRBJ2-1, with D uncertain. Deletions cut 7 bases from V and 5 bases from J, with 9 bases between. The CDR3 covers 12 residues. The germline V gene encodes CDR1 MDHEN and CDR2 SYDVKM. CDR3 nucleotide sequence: TGTGCCAGCACCCAGGAAAACAATGAGCAGTTCTTC. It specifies CASTQENNEQFF.

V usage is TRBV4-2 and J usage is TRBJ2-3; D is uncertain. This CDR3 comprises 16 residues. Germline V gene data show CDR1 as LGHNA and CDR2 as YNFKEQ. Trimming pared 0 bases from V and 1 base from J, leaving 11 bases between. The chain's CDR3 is CASSQDLVLGTDTQYF. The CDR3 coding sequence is TGTGCCAGCAGCCAAGATCTGGTACTGGGCACAGATACGCAGTATTTT.

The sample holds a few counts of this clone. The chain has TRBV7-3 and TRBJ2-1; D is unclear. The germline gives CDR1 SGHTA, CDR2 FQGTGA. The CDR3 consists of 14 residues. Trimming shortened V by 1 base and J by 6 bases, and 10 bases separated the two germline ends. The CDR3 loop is CASSLRAPPNEQFF. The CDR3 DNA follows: TGTGCCAGCAGCTTAAGGGCTCCCCCCAATGAGCAGTTCTTC.

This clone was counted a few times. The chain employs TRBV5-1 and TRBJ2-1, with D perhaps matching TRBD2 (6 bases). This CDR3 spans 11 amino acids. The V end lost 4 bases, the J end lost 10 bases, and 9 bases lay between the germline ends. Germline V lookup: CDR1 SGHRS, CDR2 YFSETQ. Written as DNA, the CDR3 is TGCGCCAGCAGCCTAGCGACCGAGCAGTTCTTC. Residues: CASSLATEQFF.

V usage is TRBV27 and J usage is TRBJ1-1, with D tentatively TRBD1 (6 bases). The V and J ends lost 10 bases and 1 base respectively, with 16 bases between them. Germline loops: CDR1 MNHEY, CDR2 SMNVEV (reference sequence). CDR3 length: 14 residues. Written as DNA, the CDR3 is TGTGCCACCCGGACAGCCTTAAGGAACACTGAAGCTTTCTTT. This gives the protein CATRTALRNTEAFF.

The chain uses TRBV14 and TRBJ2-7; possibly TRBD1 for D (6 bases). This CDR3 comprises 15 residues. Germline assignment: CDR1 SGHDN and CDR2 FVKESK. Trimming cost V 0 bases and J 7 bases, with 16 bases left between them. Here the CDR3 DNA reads TGTGCCAGCAGCCAAGATTTACAGGGTGTAAGGGAGCAGTACTTC. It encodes CASSQDLQGVREQYF.

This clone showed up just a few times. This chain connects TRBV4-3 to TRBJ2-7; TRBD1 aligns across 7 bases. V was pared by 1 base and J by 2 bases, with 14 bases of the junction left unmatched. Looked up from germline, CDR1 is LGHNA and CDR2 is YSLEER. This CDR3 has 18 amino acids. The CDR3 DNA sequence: TGCGCCAGCAGCCAAGTATTGTACCAGGGGGTTACCCCCTACGAGCAGTACTTC. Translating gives CASSQVLYQGVTPYEQYF.

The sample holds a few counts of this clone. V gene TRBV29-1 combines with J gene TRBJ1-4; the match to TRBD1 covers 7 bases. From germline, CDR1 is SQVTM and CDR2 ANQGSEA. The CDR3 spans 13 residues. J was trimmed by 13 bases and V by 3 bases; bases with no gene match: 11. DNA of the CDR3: TGCAGCGTTGACATGACAGGGAACGGGCGACTGTTTTTT. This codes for CSVDMTGNGRLFF.